Listed here are 22 T cell receptor beta chains from one sample, sequenced in a study of blood T cell repertoires in COVID-19. Repertoires were generated with immunoSEQ multiplex PCR, while TCRdb's copy carries only in-frame clones and drops some. This table holds approximately 450,000 clones, about 85% found once. The sequencing sample was made of PBMCs or T cells enriched from blood (not recorded which). These receptors were taken from a woman between 18 and 29 years old with acute COVID-19.

The chain uses TRBV9 and TRBJ2-3; 9 positions agree with TRBD2. The V segment lost 2 bases and the J segment 2 bases; nucleotides outside the gene matches: 3. CDR3 length: 15 residues. Germline CDR1 SGDLS, CDR2 YYNGEE. The CDR3 loop is CASSVGGGDTDTQYF. The CDR3 coding sequence is TGTGCCAGCAGCGTGGGCGGGGGGGACACAGATACGCAGTATTTT. Full variable domain (outside the CDR3, taken from reference TRBV9 and TRBJ2-3): DSGVTQTPKHLITATGQRVTLRCSPRSGDLSVYWYQQSLDQGLQFLIQYYNGEERAKGNILERFSAQQFPDLHSELNLSSLELGDSALYFCASSVGGGDTDTQYFGPGTRLTVL.

V is TRBV2 and J is TRBJ1-5; 8 nucleotides agree with TRBD1. Germline CDR1 and CDR2: SNHLY and FYNNEI. Trimming took 6 bases from V and 6 from J; bases not matched to a gene: 10. This CDR3 region has 15 residues. In DNA form, the CDR3 reads TGTGCCAGCAGATTAAGGACAGGGACTCTTCAGCCCCAGCATTTT. The encoded protein is CASRLRTGTLQPQHF.

The genes are TRBV5-1 and TRBJ1-2; D perhaps matches TRBD1 (5 bases). The germline V and J ends were trimmed by 2 bases and 5 bases, with 16 bases remaining between them. Germline values: CDR1 SGHRS, CDR2 YFSETQ. The CDR3 length is 15 residues. CDR3 sequence: CASSFTQGEGYGYTF. The CDR3 nucleotides read TGCGCCAGCAGCTTTACGCAGGGTGAAGGATATGGCTACACCTTC.

V gene TRBV18 combines with J gene TRBJ1-1, with no clear D. This CDR3 comprises 12 residues. The V end was cut by 5 bases, the J end by 3 bases, with 7 bases between. CDR1 is KGHSH, CDR2 LQKENI, per germline. The CDR3 DNA reads TGTGCCAGCTCATTCACGGACACTGAAGCTTTCTTT. It specifies CASSFTDTEAFF.

The V and J genes are TRBV29-1 and TRBJ2-5; D unclear. Trimming removed 1 base at V and 5 bases at J, with 11 bases between. Germline CDR1 reads SQVTM; CDR2 reads ANQGSEA. The CDR3 has 13 residues. The CDR3 nucleotides read TGCAGCGTTGAAGGGGCGCATTGGGAGACCCAGTACTTC. Translating it yields CSVEGAHWETQYF.

This clone was picked up one time. The chain is built from TRBV5-1 and TRBJ1-1; TRBD1 matches at 12 bases. With V trimmed by 1 base and J by 1 base, 5 bases remained unmatched. The germline gives CDR1 SGHRS, CDR2 YFSETQ. The CDR3 contains 17 residues. For the CDR3, the DNA is TGCGCCAGCAGCTTGACGGGACAGGGGGCGAGGAACACTGAAGCTTTCTTT. This gives the protein CASSLTGQGARNTEAFF.

The chain recombines TRBV24-1 with TRBJ2-2; 8 bases line up with TRBD1. Per germline, CDR1 KGHDR and CDR2 SFDVKD. V lost 7 bases to trimming and J lost 5 bases; unmatched junction nucleotides: 8. The CDR3 sequence is 15 residues long. The CDR3 here is CATSQGAGGTGELFF. The CDR3 region has the DNA TGTGCCACCAGCCAGGGGGCTGGAGGGACCGGGGAGCTGTTTTTT.

CDR3 protein: CASTLTSGGGYTF. The CDR3 DNA follows: TGTGCCAGCACCCTGACCTCGGGAGGTGGCTACACCTTC. The chain has TRBV25-1 and TRBJ1-2; D remains ambiguous. CDR3 length: 13 residues. Trimming took off 7 bases at V and 7 bases at J, with 16 bases between the two ends. The germline CDR1 and CDR2 sequences are MGHDK and SYGVNS.

The chain carries TRBV21-1 and TRBJ2-5; the table's D call of TRBD2 was not tested on the DNA. TRBV21-1 corresponds to a pseudogene. The CDR3 is 20 residues long. CDR3 nucleotide sequence: TGTGCCAGCAGCAAAGTTAGGGTCGGGTCGCGGGATAACCCACAAGAGACCCAGTACTTC. Protein product: CASSKVRVGSRDNPQETQYF.

The rearrangement links TRBV5-1 to TRBJ2-7; TRBD1 agrees at 7 bases. CDR3 length: 15 residues. The germline CDR1 and CDR2 sequences are SGHRS and YFSETQ. With V trimmed by 4 bases and J by 4 bases, 11 bases remained unmatched. This CDR3 is CASSERQGRNYEQYF. The CDR3, as DNA: TGCGCCAGCAGCGAACGACAGGGTCGGAATTACGAGCAGTACTTC.

The count of this clone is one. V usage is TRBV7-2 and J usage is TRBJ1-6; D is undetermined. The V end lost 1 base, the J end lost 6 bases, and 16 bases lay between the germline ends. The CDR3 totals 17 residues. Germline CDR1 SGHTA, CDR2 FQGNSA. CDR3 loop: CASSLVAAAGLNSPLHF. Written as DNA, the CDR3 is TGTGCCAGCAGCTTAGTAGCGGCGGCAGGCCTTAATTCACCCCTCCACTTT.

This clone was detected once. This chain uses TRBV11-2 with TRBJ1-1, with a possible D match to TRBD1 (6 bases). CDR1 SGHAT and CDR2 FQNNGV come from the germline V gene. This CDR3 is 17 amino acids long. V lost 5 bases to trimming and J lost 3 bases, with 22 bases between them. For the CDR3, the DNA is TGTGCCAGCAGCGTTTTTGGGGCAGGGGTTTGGGACACTGAAGCTTTCTTT. This gives the protein CASSVFGAGVWDTEAFF. The whole variable domain, filled in from reference TRBV11-2 and TRBJ1-1, reads EAGVAQSPRYKIIEKRQSVAFWCNPISGHATLYWYQQILGQGPKLLIQFQNNGVVDDSQLPKDRFSAERLKGVDSTLKIQPAKLEDSAVYLCASSVFGAGVWDTEAFFGQGTRLTVV.

The chain carries TRBV6-5 and TRBJ1-4; D is unresolved. Trimming cost V 0 bases and J 7 bases, with 12 bases left between them. CDR1 and CDR2 from the germline V gene are MNHEY and SVGAGI. The CDR3 consists of 15 residues. CDR3 amino acids: CASSYSYSRIEKLFF. In DNA form, the CDR3 reads TGTGCCAGCAGTTACTCGTACAGTAGGATTGAAAAACTGTTTTTT.

The V and J genes are TRBV3-1 (or the pseudogene TRBV3-2) and TRBJ2-5; 7 nucleotides agree with TRBD2. This CDR3 spans 16 amino acids. The germline CDR1 and CDR2 sequences are LGHDT and YNNKEL (reference sequence). Losses at the gene ends were 5 bases for V and 5 bases for J; bases not matched to a gene: 14. CDR3 amino acids: CASSLRLAASRETQYF. The CDR3 coding sequence is TGTGCCAGCAGCTTACGACTAGCTGCGAGTAGGGAGACCCAGTACTTC.

The CDR3 reads CASSPPRQTETQYF. The CDR3 nucleotides are TGTGCCAGCTCACCACCGAGACAGACAGAGACCCAGTACTTC. The rearrangement uses TRBV18 and TRBJ2-5; D is possibly TRBD1 (5 bases). V was trimmed by 0 bases and J by 4 bases, leaving 9 bases between them. The CDR3 contains 14 residues. From germline, CDR1 is KGHSH and CDR2 LQKENI.

The count of this clone is one. CDR3 DNA: TGCGCCAGCAGCCAAGTAGCGGGAGTAACCTACGAGCAGTACTTC. Protein sequence: CASSQVAGVTYEQYF. The chain is built from TRBV4-1 and TRBJ2-7, with 9 nucleotides matching TRBD2. The CDR3 runs to 15 residues. Germline V gene sequence: CDR1 MGHRA, CDR2 YSYEKL. The V and J ends lost 1 base and 2 bases, in that order; junction bases with no gene match: 3.

This clone was picked up one time. V usage is TRBV28 and J usage is TRBJ2-7, with D perhaps matching TRBD2 (5 bases). The germline V gene has CDR1 MDHEN and CDR2 SYDVKM. V was trimmed by 3 bases and J by 3 bases, leaving 21 bases between them. The CDR3 sequence is 17 residues long. CDR3 sequence (DNA): TGTGCCAGCAGTTTTAGTCGTAATAGCGAAGACCTCTACGAGCAGTACTTC. It is translated as CASSFSRNSEDLYEQYF. The full variable domain, rest sourced from reference TRBV28 and TRBJ2-7, is DVKVTQSSRYLVKRTGEKVFLECVQDMDHENMFWYRQDPGLGLRLIYFSYDVKMKEKGDIPEGYSVSREKKERFSLILESASTNQTSMYLCASSFSRNSEDLYEQYFGPGTRLTVT.

The chain joins TRBV29-1 to TRBJ2-3; TRBD2 matches 13 bases. There are 15 residues in the CDR3. Germline V gene data show CDR1 as SQVTM and CDR2 as ANQGSEA. V trimming: 6 bases; J trimming: 2 bases; junction bases outside the gene matches: 5. The CDR3 region has the DNA TGCAGCGTGGACGGACTAGCGGGAGACACAGATACGCAGTATTTT. This gives the protein CSVDGLAGDTDTQYF.

This clone was seen more than once but under ten times. The V call is TRBV18, the J call TRBJ2-1; a possible D gene is TRBD2 (7 bases). Trimming stripped 4 bases from V and 5 bases from J, with 12 bases between. The CDR3 loop spans 14 amino acids. The germline gives CDR1 KGHSH, CDR2 LQKENI. CDR3 protein: CASSRGGRDNEQFF. The CDR3 DNA reads as TGTGCCAGCTCACGGGGGGGCCGGGACAATGAGCAGTTCTTC.

CDR3 nucleotides: TGTGCCAGCAGTTACTCTCCCAGCACGCGGGACAGGCTCTACGAGCAGTACTTC. As protein: CASSYSPSTRDRLYEQYF. V is TRBV6-2 or TRBV6-3 and J is TRBJ2-7, with 8 bases fitting TRBD1. The germline V gene has CDR1 MNHEY and CDR2 SVGEGT. V was clipped by 0 bases and J by 3 bases; unmatched bases: 13. CDR3 length: 18 residues.

V is TRBV2 and J is TRBJ2-6, with TRBD2 as a possible D gene (6 bases). CDR3 length: 14 residues. Germline V gene data show CDR1 as SNHLY and CDR2 as FYNNEI. The V end lost 4 bases, the J end lost 4 bases, and 8 bases lay between the germline ends. The CDR3 spells CASSAGDGANVLTF. The DNA for the CDR3 is TGTGCCAGCAGTGCGGGGGACGGGGCCAACGTCCTGACTTTC.

The chain employs TRBV19 and TRBJ1-1, with 10 bases aligning to TRBD1. The germline gives CDR1 LNHDA, CDR2 SQIVND (reference sequence). The CDR3 contains 17 residues. The V segment lost 3 bases and the J segment 0 bases; nucleotides outside the gene matches: 7. The CDR3: CASSMIRTGGLNTEAFF. Written as DNA, the CDR3 is TGTGCCAGTAGTATGATTCGGACAGGGGGTTTGAACACTGAAGCTTTCTTT.